A selection of T cell receptor beta chains follows, all from one sample in a study of blood T cell repertoires in COVID-19. This table comes from immunoSEQ multiplex PCR, and its TCRdb copy is limited to in-frame clones, with some not included. The table has 400,000 to 450,000 clones, 80% to 95% seen once. Material: PBMCs or T cells enriched from blood (not recorded which). These TCRs come from a young man who had recovered from COVID-19. Each CDR3 is given with its conserved first and last residue. The order of the fields is V gene, J gene, D gene, CDR3 DNA, CDR3 protein. D genes are given only for firm matches.

TRBV5-4	TRBJ2-7	TRBD1	TGTGTCAGCAGTCCCCGCCCGGGACAGGGGTCGGACGAGCAGTACTTC	CVSSPRPGQGSDEQYF
TRBV3-1/TRBV3-2	TRBJ2-1	.	TGTGCCAGCAGCCAAGTAACAGGGCGTCGGCAGTTCTTC	CASSQVTGRRQFF
TRBV5-4	TRBJ1-2	.	TGTGCCAGCAGCTTGAATTCTGGGCTGGATGGCTACACCTTC	CASSLNSGLDGYTF
TRBV3-1/TRBV3-2	TRBJ2-5	TRBD2	TGTGCCAGCAGCCAAGCGGGGGGAGAGACCCAGTACTTC	CASSQAGGETQYF
TRBV2	TRBJ2-1	.	TGTGCCAGCAATACAGACCGAAACAATGAGCAGTTCTTC	CASNTDRNNEQFF
TRBV3-1/TRBV3-2	TRBJ1-1	TRBD1	TGTGCCAGCAGCCCTTCGACAGGGCTCTTTGAAGCTTTCTTT	CASSPSTGLFEAFF
TRBV11-2	TRBJ1-1	.	TGTGCCAGCAGCTTAAACCCAGGTCGAAGTGGTGAAGCTTTCTTT	CASSLNPGRSGEAFF
TRBV10-1	TRBJ1-1	.	TGCGCCAGCAGTTGGGGGACACAGAACACTGAAGCTTTCTTT	CASSWGTQNTEAFF
TRBV6-5	TRBJ1-4	TRBD1	TGTGCCAGCAGTATAACAGGGACAGCCCGTGAAAAACTGTTTTTT	CASSITGTAREKLFF
TRBV28	TRBJ2-1	.	TGTGCCAGTAACACTAGGACTCTAACGATAAATGAGCAGTTCTTC	CASNTRTLTINEQFF
TRBV5-4	TRBJ1-6	TRBD1	TGTGCCAGCACCCGGGACAGTAATTCACCCCTCCACTTT	CASTRDSNSPLHF
TRBV28	TRBJ1-1	.	TGTGCCAGCAGTTTATCCAAGGGGAAAGGTACTGAAGCTTTCTTT	CASSLSKGKGTEAFF
TRBV3-1/TRBV3-2	TRBJ2-1	.	TGTGCCAGCAGCCCACCGGGACTCCGAAAATCTTACAATGAGCAGTTCTTC	CASSPPGLRKSYNEQFF
TRBV28	TRBJ2-2	TRBD2	TGTGCCAGTCTTAGCGGGACGTATTCCGGGGAGCTGTTTTTT	CASLSGTYSGELFF
TRBV5-1	TRBJ1-1	.	TGCGCCAGCAGCTACAACCTCGGGGTGAACACTGAAGCTTTCTTT	CASSYNLGVNTEAFF
TRBV5-5	TRBJ2-5	TRBD2	TGTGCCAGCAGCTTAGGGACTAGAGTAGAGACCCAGTACTTC	CASSLGTRVETQYF
TRBV9	TRBJ1-4	TRBD1	TGTGCCAGCAGCCCGGGACAGAGTCGTGGGGAAAAACTGTTTTTT	CASSPGQSRGEKLFF
TRBV19	TRBJ1-6	TRBD1	TGTGCCAGTAGGGGACAGGGGGAGAGTAATTCACCCCTCCACTTT	CASRGQGESNSPLHF
TRBV5-1	TRBJ2-1	TRBD2	TGCGCCAGCAGCTTGTCTACTAGCGGGAGCTACAATGAGCAGTTCTTC	CASSLSTSGSYNEQFF
TRBV28	TRBJ1-2	.	TGTGCCAGCAGCCCTAGGGGGGGGGATAACTATGGCTACACCTTC	CASSPRGGDNYGYTF
TRBV7-9	TRBJ1-1	TRBD1	TGTGCCAGCGGCCCATTTGGAGACAGGGGTTTTGAAGCTTTCTTT	CASGPFGDRGFEAFF
TRBV15	TRBJ1-3	.	TGTGCCACCAGCAGAGGGGGACCGGACAGAGGGTACACCATATATTTT	CATSRGGPDRGYTIYF
TRBV27	TRBJ2-3	TRBD2	TGTGCCAGCAGCCCCGCGGGAGGGGGCACAGATACGCAGTATTTT	CASSPAGGGTDTQYF